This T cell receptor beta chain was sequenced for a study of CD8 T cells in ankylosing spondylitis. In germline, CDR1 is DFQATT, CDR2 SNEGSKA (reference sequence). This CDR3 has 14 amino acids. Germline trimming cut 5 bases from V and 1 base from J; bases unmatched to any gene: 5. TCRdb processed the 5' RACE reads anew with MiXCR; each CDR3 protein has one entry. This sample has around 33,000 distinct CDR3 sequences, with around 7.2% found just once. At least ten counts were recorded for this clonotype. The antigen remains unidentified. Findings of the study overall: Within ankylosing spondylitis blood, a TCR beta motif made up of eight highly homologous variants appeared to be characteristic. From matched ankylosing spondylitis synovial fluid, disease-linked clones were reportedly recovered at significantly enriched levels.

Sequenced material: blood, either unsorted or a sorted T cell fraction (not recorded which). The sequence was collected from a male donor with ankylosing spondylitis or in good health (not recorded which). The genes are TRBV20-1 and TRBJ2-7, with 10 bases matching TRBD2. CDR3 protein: CSAALAGVSYEQYF. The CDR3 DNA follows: TGCAGTGCTGCCCTAGCGGGGGTTTCCTACGAGCAGTACTTC.